Reported below is one T cell receptor (beta chain). CDR3 size: 15 residues. The germline V gene has CDR1 MDHEN and CDR2 SYDVKM. Trimming removed 4 bases at V and 0 bases at J, with 10 bases between. These data belong to a study of blood T cell repertoires in COVID-19. The overall study: The origin of the acute and convalescent COVID-19 samples was the United States, Italy and Spain. The cDNA or gDNA used as material had been derived from T cells, B-cell-depleted T cells, or PBMCs.

Study processing details: Estimated nucleated cell counts came from reference gene primer amplification. Here immunoSEQ multiplex PCR was the method, and the copy in TCRdb shows in-frame clones only, minus some. V, J and clone size are those of that table, while D and trimming were read from the DNA. The repertoire holds a few hundred thousand clones, 82% seen once, with approximately 5.6% in the top ten. The sequenced material came from peripheral blood. The TCR comes from a woman in her 70s with COVID-19, enrolled during active disease. The J gene is TRBJ1-5, the V gene TRBV28, with D maybe TRBD1 (6 bases). Here the CDR3 reads CASSSGHYSNQPQHF. The CDR3 DNA follows: TGTGCCAGCAGTTCGGGACATTATAGCAATCAGCCCCAGCATTTT.